This T cell receptor (beta chain) came from a study of shared clonotypes between healthy human individuals. Whole-study results and caveats: An expected dependence of interdonor clonotype sharing on sequencing depth was noted.

This clone was found many times. The antigen is undetermined. The CDR3 runs to 10 residues. Trimming took 4 bases from V and 13 from J, leaving 7 bases between them. Germline CDR1 and CDR2: SNHLY and FYNNEI. Unsorted PBMC DNA was run through sequencing on ten immunoSEQ deep assay plates. In the study's own analysis: Filtering differed, since immunoSEQ gave only junction sequences and no quality scores. Produced via immunoSEQ multiplex PCR; TCRdb's table is partial and in-frame only. V and J calls and clone size are given by that table; D and trimming were obtained from the DNA. Among about 87,000 clones listed, around 47% were seen once.

The rearrangement uses TRBV2 and TRBJ1-4; D remains ambiguous. This TCR was sampled from a woman in her thirties or forties in good health. Some clones in this sample may be carry-over from other donors' samples. Sequencing input: PBMCs. The CDR3 nucleotides are TGTGCCAGCAGTGCAGGACGACTGTTTTTT. It specifies CASSAGRLFF. The full variable domain, completed using reference TRBV2 and TRBJ1-4, is EPEVTQTPSHQVTQMGQEVILRCVPISNHLYFYWYRQILGQKVEFLVSFYNNEISEKSEIFDDQFSVERPDGSNFTLKIRSTKLEDSAMYFCASSAGRLFFGSGTQLSVL.